Presented here are 25 T cell receptor beta chains from one specimen sequenced in a study of blood T cell repertoires in COVID-19. Sequencing was performed with immunoSEQ multiplex PCR; in TCRdb, only in-frame clones are kept and a portion is missing. Of some 56,000 clones listed, 73% are singletons. Sequencing was carried out using peripheral blood. All receptors derive from a woman aged 45-59 years with active or convalescent COVID-19.

In DNA, the CDR3 is TGTGCCAGTAGTATAGGAGGACAGGGCACCGGCCTCTATGGCTACACCTTC. It codes for CASSIGGQGTGLYGYTF. The V and J genes are TRBV19 and TRBJ1-2, with 8 nucleotides matching TRBD1. The CDR3 consists of 17 residues. The germline CDR1 and CDR2 sequences are LNHDA and SQIVND (reference sequence). Germline trimming cut 1 base from V and 4 bases from J; bases unmatched to any gene: 11. Full variable domain (remainder filled in from reference TRBV19 and TRBJ1-2): DGGITQSPKYLFRKEGQNVTLSCEQNLNHDAMYWYRQDPGQGLRLIYYSQIVNDFQKGDIAEGYSVSREKKESFPLTVTSAQKNPTAFYLCASSIGGQGTGLYGYTFGSGTRLTVV.

This clone was recorded once. J is TRBJ2-7 and V is TRBV21-1; the DNA was not used to check the table's D call, TRBD1. TRBV21-1 is deemed a pseudogene. The CDR3 sequence is 15 residues long. CDR3 sequence reads: CASSPAGQGSYEQYF. The CDR3 DNA is TGTGCCAGCAGCCCGGCAGGACAGGGTTCCTACGAGCAGTACTTC.

This chain uses TRBV2 with TRBJ1-3; the D is unclear. The CDR3 totals 15 residues. V was shortened by 7 bases and J by 0 bases, with 13 bases between the two germline ends. Germline V gives CDR1 SNHLY, CDR2 FYNNEI. The CDR3, as DNA: TGTGCCAGCACAACCGTCGGGGACTCTGGAAACACCATATATTTT. Its translation: CASTTVGDSGNTIYF. Full variable domain (missing parts from reference TRBV2 and TRBJ1-3): EPEVTQTPSHQVTQMGQEVILRCVPISNHLYFYWYRQILGQKVEFLVSFYNNEISEKSEIFDDQFSVERPDGSNFTLKIRSTKLEDSAMYFCASTTVGDSGNTIYFGEGSWLTVV.

The chain joins TRBV5-1 to TRBJ2-1; D possibly corresponds to TRBD1 (6 bases). V lost 4 bases and J 10 bases, leaving 27 bases between the germline ends. There are 17 residues in the CDR3. Germline V gene data show CDR1 as SGHRS and CDR2 as YFSETQ. In DNA, the CDR3 is TGCGCCAGCAGCCCTGTTGCTCGCCCAACAGGGACCAGCGAGCAGTTCTTC. It yields the protein CASSPVARPTGTSEQFF.

This chain connects TRBV6-4 to TRBJ1-5, with 8 nucleotides matching TRBD1. CDR1 and CDR2 from the germline V gene are MRHNA and SNTAGT. V was pared by 7 bases and J by 0 bases, with 11 bases of the junction left unmatched. The CDR3 consists of 17 residues. The CDR3 loop reads CASTLGQDVSSNQPQHF. The CDR3 DNA reads TGTGCCAGCACCCTGGGACAGGACGTAAGTAGCAATCAGCCCCAGCATTTT.

The V and J genes are TRBV14 and TRBJ2-5; perhaps TRBD2 as D (5 bases). Germline V CDR1 and CDR2: SGHDN, FVKESK. This CDR3 region has 16 residues. Trimming took off 3 bases at V and 2 bases at J, with 16 bases between the two ends. This chain's CDR3 is CASSHPDPLAQETQYF. The CDR3 coding sequence is TGTGCCAGCAGCCACCCCGACCCGCTAGCTCAAGAGACCCAGTACTTC.

This chain connects TRBV9 to TRBJ2-7; 7 positions agree with TRBD2. This CDR3 has 14 residues. V was pared by 4 bases and J by 3 bases, with 7 bases of the junction left unmatched. CDR1 and CDR2 (germline): SGDLS, YYNGEE. The CDR3 bases are TGTGCCAGCAGCACTGGGGAGGGCATCTACGAGCAGTACTTC. Protein product: CASSTGEGIYEQYF.

This CDR3 is CASRSIWWEGLYEQYF. For the CDR3, the DNA is TGTGCCAGCAGATCGATCTGGTGGGAGGGCCTTTACGAGCAGTACTTC. This chain uses TRBV27 with TRBJ2-7, with 7 bases that match TRBD2. The CDR3 totals 16 residues. The ends lost 6 bases at V and 4 bases at J; junction bases unmatched: 15. The germline V gene encodes CDR1 MNHEY and CDR2 SMNVEV (reference sequence).

This clone was seen a few times. The chain has TRBV9 and TRBJ2-1; 8 bases match TRBD2. Germline assignment: CDR1 SGDLS and CDR2 YYNGEE. The trim removed 0 bases at V and 0 bases at J, leaving 2 bases unmatched. CDR3 length equals 16 residues. The CDR3 DNA is TGTGCCAGCAGCGTAGTGGCGGGGGGCTCCTACAATGAGCAGTTCTTC. Translated: CASSVVAGGSYNEQFF.

This clone occurred a few times. The chain couples TRBV11-2 to TRBJ2-3; D is uncertain. The germline gives CDR1 SGHAT, CDR2 FQNNGV. This CDR3 contains 13 residues. The V and J ends lost 1 base and 3 bases respectively, with 5 bases between them. In DNA, the CDR3 is TGTGCCAGCAGCTTAGGTACTACAGATACGCAGTATTTT. It is translated as CASSLGTTDTQYF.

This chain connects TRBV7-6 to TRBJ1-5, with a tentative D call TRBD1 (6 bases). The CDR3 extends over 16 amino acids. V was pared by 2 bases and J by 5 bases, with 16 bases between. Per germline, CDR1 SGHVS and CDR2 FNYEAQ. The CDR3 loop is CASSLYGQGHDQPQHF. As DNA, the CDR3 is TGTGCCAGCAGCTTATACGGGCAGGGGCATGATCAGCCCCAGCATTTT.

This chain uses TRBV7-6 with TRBJ2-7; TRBD1 is a possible D gene (6 bases). CDR1 is SGHVS, CDR2 FNYEAQ, per germline. Deletions cut 8 bases from V and 2 bases from J, with 13 bases between. The CDR3 covers 13 residues. CDR3 DNA sequence: TGTGCCAGCGCCCGGGACACACCCTACGAGCAGTACTTC. It is translated as CASARDTPYEQYF.

V gene TRBV2 combines with J gene TRBJ2-5; D perhaps matches TRBD1 (6 bases). V was shortened by 4 bases and J by 5 bases, with 8 bases between the two germline ends. The CDR3 has 12 residues. Germline loops: CDR1 SNHLY, CDR2 FYNNEI. The CDR3 bases are TGTGCCAGCAGTGTTCAGGGGGAGACCCAGTACTTC. The encoded protein is CASSVQGETQYF.

This chain uses TRBV10-1 with TRBJ1-2; D remains unclear. Trimming stripped 8 bases from V and 2 bases from J, with 9 bases between. This CDR3 region has 12 residues. CDR1 WNHNN and CDR2 SYGVQD come from the germline V gene (reference sequence). The CDR3 here is CASSDMNYGYTF. CDR3 nucleotide sequence: TGCGCCAGCTCCGACATGAACTATGGCTACACCTTC.

The V call is TRBV4-1, the J call TRBJ2-5; D is possibly TRBD2 (6 bases). Trimming left V 5 bases short and J 1 base short, with 11 bases between. CDR1 and CDR2 from the germline V gene are MGHRA and YSYEKL. There are 14 residues in the CDR3. CDR3 amino acids: CASSYRDFQETQYF. The CDR3 nucleotides are TGCGCCAGCAGCTACCGGGACTTCCAAGAGACCCAGTACTTC.

V and J are TRBV24-1 and TRBJ2-1; 10 bases line up with TRBD1. J gave up 6 bases and V 3 bases, and 16 bases lay outside the gene matches. This CDR3 comprises 19 residues. Germline V lookup: CDR1 KGHDR, CDR2 SFDVKD. In DNA, the CDR3 is TGTGCCACCAGTGATCCGGCGACAGGGGGCTGGGGCACGGGCAATGAGCAGTTCTTC. Protein sequence: CATSDPATGGWGTGNEQFF.

The DNA of the CDR3 is TGTGCCAGCACGGGCGCCGGGGGACTAGCGGGAGGACGCTACGAGCAGTACTTC. Encoded protein: CASTGAGGLAGGRYEQYF. The V and J genes are TRBV28 and TRBJ2-7, with TRBD2 matching over 15 bases. The CDR3 runs to 18 residues. J gave up 3 bases and V 7 bases, and 13 bases lay outside the gene matches. Germline V CDR1 and CDR2: MDHEN, SYDVKM.

The chain recombines TRBV28 with TRBJ1-2; weak D call: TRBD1 (5 bases). The CDR3 is 14 amino acids. Germline CDR1 reads MDHEN; CDR2 reads SYDVKM. The ends were cut back, 3 bases at V and 8 bases at J, with 16 bases in the middle. The chain's CDR3 is CASSFGHSRGGYTF. CDR3 coding DNA: TGTGCCAGCAGTTTCGGACACAGTAGGGGCGGCTACACCTTC.

In DNA, the CDR3 is TGTGCCACCAGTGCGCAGGGGGCGAACACTGAAGCTTTCTTT. This gives the protein CATSAQGANTEAFF. The chain uses TRBV24-1 and TRBJ1-1, with 8 bases identical to TRBD1. CDR3 size: 14 residues. Per the germline V gene, CDR1 is KGHDR and CDR2 is SFDVKD. The V and J ends lost 5 bases and 1 base, in that order; junction bases with no gene match: 2.

This chain connects TRBV29-1 to TRBJ2-1; D might be TRBD2 (5 bases). The germline gives CDR1 SQVTM, CDR2 ANQGSEA. This CDR3 region has 12 residues. V lost 7 bases to trimming and J lost 4 bases, with 11 bases between them. The CDR3 sequence: CSAGLFYNEQFF. The CDR3 coding sequence is TGCAGCGCAGGACTTTTTTACAATGAGCAGTTCTTC.

The chain combines TRBV7-8 with TRBJ1-4; a weak D match, TRBD1 (5 bases). V was trimmed by 5 bases and J by 3 bases, leaving 13 bases between them. The CDR3 covers 15 residues. Germline CDR1 reads SGHVS; CDR2 reads FQNEAQ. CDR3 loop: CASSLQGSSNEKLFF. The CDR3 DNA follows: TGTGCCAGCAGCCTTCAGGGTTCATCTAATGAAAAACTGTTTTTT.

J is TRBJ2-2 and V is TRBV24-1; TRBD1 might be the D (8 bases). V was cut by 4 bases and J by 6 bases, with 14 bases left in between. CDR1 and CDR2 (germline): KGHDR, SFDVKD. The CDR3 contains 15 residues. The CDR3 loop is CATSDWTGRAGELFF. The CDR3 coding sequence is TGTGCCACCAGTGACTGGACAGGGAGGGCCGGGGAGCTGTTTTTT.

V is TRBV19 and J is TRBJ1-2; D remains unclear. Trimming stripped 5 bases from V and 4 bases from J, with 20 bases between. The CDR3 length is 16 residues. CDR1 is LNHDA and CDR2 is SQIVND in the germline V gene (reference sequence). CDR3 region: CASSPPVRYAAYGYTF. In DNA, the CDR3 is TGTGCCAGTAGTCCACCAGTCCGATATGCCGCCTATGGCTACACCTTC. Based on the CDR3 plus reference TRBV19 and TRBJ1-2, the full variable domain is DGGITQSPKYLFRKEGQNVTLSCEQNLNHDAMYWYRQDPGQGLRLIYYSQIVNDFQKGDIAEGYSVSREKKESFPLTVTSAQKNPTAFYLCASSPPVRYAAYGYTFGSGTRLTVV.

This chain joins TRBV19 and TRBJ1-4; TRBD1 aligns across 11 bases. This CDR3 is built from 15 residues. V gave up 5 bases and J gave up 4 bases; unmatched junction bases: 3. Germline V gene lookup returns CDR1 LNHDA and CDR2 SQIVND (reference sequence). This CDR3 is CASSEGTGGNEKLFF. Here the CDR3 DNA reads TGTGCCAGTAGTGAGGGGACAGGGGGTAATGAAAAACTGTTTTTT.

This chain connects TRBV3-1 (or the pseudogene TRBV3-2) to TRBJ1-1; D ambiguous. Germline CDR1 LGHDT, CDR2 YNNKEL (reference sequence). The CDR3 is 12 residues long. V shed 4 bases and J shed 6 bases, with 9 bases lying between them. This CDR3 reads CASSRSPAEAFF. DNA of the CDR3: TGTGCCAGCAGCCGGAGCCCCGCTGAAGCTTTCTTT.